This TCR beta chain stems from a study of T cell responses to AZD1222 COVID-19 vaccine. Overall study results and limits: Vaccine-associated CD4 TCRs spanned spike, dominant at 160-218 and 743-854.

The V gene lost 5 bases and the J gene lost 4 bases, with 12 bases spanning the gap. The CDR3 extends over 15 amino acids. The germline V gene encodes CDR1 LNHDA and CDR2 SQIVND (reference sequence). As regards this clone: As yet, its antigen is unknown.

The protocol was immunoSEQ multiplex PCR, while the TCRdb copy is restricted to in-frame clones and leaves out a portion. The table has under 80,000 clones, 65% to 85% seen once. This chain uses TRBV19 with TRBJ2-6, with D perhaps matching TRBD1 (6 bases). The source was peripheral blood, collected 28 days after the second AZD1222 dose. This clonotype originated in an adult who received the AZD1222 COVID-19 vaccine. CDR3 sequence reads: CASSQTGTGANVLTF. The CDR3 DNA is TGTGCCAGTAGTCAAACCGGGACAGGGGCCAACGTCCTGACTTTC.